This is a list of T cell receptor beta chains from one sample in a study of T-cell memory formation after mild COVID-19. One entry per CDR3 protein, called by TCRdb with MiXCR from the 5' RACE reads. The profile shows 250,000 to 350,000 distinct CDR3 sequences, around 15% of them singletons. Sample: PBMCs or a T cell subset sorted from them (not recorded which). The receptors originated from a man in his late teens or twenties who had mild COVID-19 (a few samples of this study predate the infection). Cell type and time point are not known. The conserved cysteine and the conserved F or W are not part of the CDR3 here.

CDR3aa: ATKVVANTEAF
v_gene: TRBV6-5
j_gene: TRBJ1-1

CDR3aa: ASSLQGVNTEAF
v_gene: TRBV11-1
j_gene: TRBJ1-1

CDR3aa: ATSEPDYPNEQF
v_gene: TRBV24-1
j_gene: TRBJ2-1

CDR3aa: ASSEVLFTGELF
v_gene: TRBV25-1
j_gene: TRBJ2-2

CDR3aa: ASSSPGGLYTGELF
v_gene: TRBV7-3
j_gene: TRBJ2-2

CDR3aa: SAGGDGNYGYT
v_gene: TRBV20-1
j_gene: TRBJ1-2

CDR3aa: ASSLGLRFKNIQY
v_gene: TRBV5-6
j_gene: TRBJ2-4

CDR3aa: ASSPGIGGDKNIQY
v_gene: TRBV12-3/TRBV12-4
j_gene: TRBJ2-4

CDR3aa: ASSVSATNEKLF
v_gene: TRBV2
j_gene: TRBJ1-4

CDR3aa: ASSLEDRTQY
v_gene: TRBV4-2
j_gene: TRBJ2-3

CDR3aa: ASRSPGEQY
v_gene: TRBV6-2/TRBV6-3
j_gene: TRBJ2-7

CDR3aa: ASSQLEGVGTQY
v_gene: TRBV7-9
j_gene: TRBJ2-5

CDR3aa: ASSSGHETSTDTQY
v_gene: TRBV5-1
j_gene: TRBJ2-3

CDR3aa: ASSFRTVAF
v_gene: TRBV7-2
j_gene: TRBJ1-1

CDR3aa: ASSEVQGNQPQH
v_gene: TRBV6-1
j_gene: TRBJ1-5

CDR3aa: ASTYRASGTEAF
v_gene: TRBV4-1
j_gene: TRBJ1-1

CDR3aa: ASSYSGGGEQETQY
v_gene: TRBV6-6
j_gene: TRBJ2-5

CDR3aa: ATTPAGTGGREAEAF
v_gene: TRBV24-1
j_gene: TRBJ1-1

CDR3aa: ASSLDPNSNNSPLH
v_gene: TRBV5-1
j_gene: TRBJ1-6

CDR3aa: ASSYRDETQY
v_gene: TRBV2
j_gene: TRBJ2-5

CDR3aa: ASTTSGDTGELF
v_gene: TRBV12-3/TRBV12-4
j_gene: TRBJ2-2

CDR3aa: ASSQDPGYQPQH
v_gene: TRBV4-1
j_gene: TRBJ1-5